This entry concerns a single T cell receptor beta chain. These data belong to a study of blood T cell repertoires in COVID-19. Study details: Spain, Italy and the United States supplied samples that represented acute and convalescent COVID-19. PBMCs, B-cell-depleted T cells, or T cells were the source of the cDNA or gDNA that made up the material.

Trimming at V came to 9 bases and at J to 8 bases, leaving 10 bases not matched to a gene. The CDR3 covers 13 residues. CDR1 and CDR2 (germline): MDHEN, SYDVKM. The repertoire was sequenced with immunoSEQ multiplex PCR; TCRdb's copy has only in-frame clones and lacks some. The profile shows about 39,000 clones, over 80% of them singletons. The TCR originated in a man aged 45 to 65 with active or convalescent COVID-19. This rearrangement joins TRBV28 to TRBJ2-3; 8 bases agree with TRBD2. The sequenced sample was peripheral blood. This CDR3 is CASASGFWGTQYF. In DNA form, the CDR3 reads TGTGCCAGTGCTAGCGGGTTCTGGGGTACGCAGTATTTT.